The present T cell receptor beta chain was sequenced within a study of technical replicates of blood from a handful of donors. Germline-derived CDR1 and CDR2 are SGHTA and FQGNSA. The V segment lost 5 bases and the J segment 3 bases; nucleotides outside the gene matches: 3. The CDR3 is made up of 14 amino acids. Sequencing used immunoSEQ multiplex PCR; TCRdb keeps in-frame clones, though not all of them. The table includes more than 65,000 clones, approximately 97% detected once. Sequences were obtained from T cells isolated from PBMCs. This chain links TRBV7-2 with TRBJ2-3; 9 bases agree with TRBD1. The receptor comes from a human donor in good health. The CDR3 DNA reads TGTGCCAGCAGCCCAGGGACAGGGACAGATACGCAGTATTTT. Translated, it gives CASSPGTGTDTQYF.